These 25 T cell receptor beta chains were sequenced from one sample in a study of T cells in Graves' hyperthyroidism and ophthalmopathy. Amplification of TCR beta CDR3 regions was performed using RNA transcripts as template. TCR CDR3 regions were first amplified by RT-PCR with HTBI primers. TCRdb ran MiXCR on the multiplex PCR reads and lists one entry per CDR3 protein. The data show just over 550,000 distinct CDR3 sequences, about 43% seen once. Specimen: peripheral blood or thyroid tissue (not recorded which). The receptors derive from a woman aged 18-29 years with Graves' hyperthyroidism.

This clonotype was seen at least ten times. The rearrangement joins TRBV29-1 to TRBJ1-5, with D possibly TRBD1 on 6 matching bases. The CDR3 contains 13 residues. Germline loops: CDR1 SQVTM, CDR2 ANQGSEA. V was cut by 7 bases and J by 5 bases, with 15 bases left in between. CDR3 coding DNA: TGCAGCGCCCAGTCAGGGGTACATCAGCCCCAGCATTTT. Its translation: CSAQSGVHQPQHF.

There are a few counts of this clonotype. The rearrangement uses TRBV29-1 and TRBJ1-2; 7 bases are a match to TRBD1. Germline CDR1 SQVTM, CDR2 ANQGSEA. Trimming removed 4 bases from V and 0 bases from J; junction bases left unmatched: 11. This CDR3 is built from 16 residues. Here the CDR3 reads CSVVSPGQASNYGYTF. In nucleotides, the CDR3 is TGCAGCGTTGTCTCTCCCGGACAGGCCTCTAACTATGGCTACACCTTC.

The DNA for the CDR3 is TGTGCCAGTAGTAAAGGGACAGGGGTTGGAAACACCATATATTTT. It codes for CASSKGTGVGNTIYF. The rearrangement uses TRBV19 and TRBJ1-3; 10 bases map to TRBD1. CDR3 length equals 15 residues. CDR1 is LNHDA and CDR2 is SQIVND in the germline V gene (reference sequence). V was clipped by 4 bases and J by 3 bases; unmatched bases: 3.

There are many counts of this clonotype. This chain links TRBV29-1 with TRBJ1-1; possible D gene TRBD1, 5 bases. The CDR3 length is 13 residues. CDR1 is SQVTM and CDR2 is ANQGSEA in the germline V gene. V shed 2 bases and J shed 7 bases, with 14 bases lying between them. The CDR3 spells CSVERGQGHEAFF. The DNA of the CDR3 is TGCAGCGTTGAACGAGGACAAGGGCATGAAGCTTTCTTT.

The chain employs TRBV7-6 and TRBJ2-2; D is perhaps TRBD1 or TRBD2 (6 bases each). CDR1 and CDR2 from the germline V gene are SGHVS and FNYEAQ. The CDR3 consists of 17 residues. V was trimmed by 3 bases and J by 0 bases, leaving 14 bases between them. The CDR3 sequence: CASSFHREAANTGELFF. The CDR3 DNA follows: TGTGCCAGCAGCTTTCACAGGGAGGCCGCGAACACCGGGGAGCTGTTTTTT.

This clonotype has ten or more counts. The V gene is TRBV9, the J gene TRBJ1-6; D not certain. This CDR3 region has 14 residues. V was clipped by 3 bases and J by 5 bases, with 9 bases between them. Germline CDR1 is SGDLS and CDR2 is YYNGEE. CDR3 protein: CASSGPGDNSPLHF. DNA for the CDR3: TGTGCCAGCAGCGGACCGGGAGATAATTCACCCCTCCACTTT.

The chain recombines TRBV7-2 with TRBJ2-2; TRBD2 matches at 10 bases. The junction had 7 bases not matched to a gene; V was cut back by 0 bases and J by 6 bases. Germline values: CDR1 SGHTA, CDR2 FQGNSA. The length of the CDR3 is 17 residues. The CDR3 DNA is TGTGCCAGCAGCTTAGCGACGAGCGGGAGGGCCTCCGGGGAGCTGTTTTTT. This sequence encodes CASSLATSGRASGELFF.

The V call is TRBV10-3, the J call TRBJ1-1; D perhaps matches TRBD1 (6 bases). The V gene lost 0 bases and the J gene lost 4 bases, with 15 bases spanning the gap. CDR1 is ENHRY and CDR2 is SYGVKD in the germline V gene. This CDR3 has 16 residues. CDR3 nucleotide sequence: TGTGCCATCAGTGAGTCGCGCAGGGGCCGAGGCACTGAAGCTTTCTTT. Amino acids: CAISESRRGRGTEAFF.

Comments on this clonotype: The CDR3 does not close with the conserved phenylalanine or tryptophan, likely indicating a read error. The rearrangement links TRBV20-1 to TRBJ1-1, with 9 nucleotides matching TRBD1. This CDR3 contains 17 residues. Germline lookup yields CDR1 DFQATT and CDR2 SNEGSKA (reference sequence). The V segment lost 8 bases and the J segment 3 bases; nucleotides outside the gene matches: 19. CDR3 amino acids: CSPGRQGQGFIDTEAFL. DNA for the CDR3: TGCAGTCCCGGCAGGCAGGGACAGGGATTTATCGACACTGAAGCTTTCCTT.

The chain employs TRBV7-9 and TRBJ2-3, with D maybe TRBD2 (5 bases). Trimming took 1 base from V and 6 from J, leaving 8 bases between them. This CDR3 region has 13 residues. CDR1 and CDR2 (germline): SEHNR, FQNEAQ (reference sequence). The CDR3 here is CASSLEGADTQYF. The CDR3, as DNA: TGTGCCAGCAGCTTAGAGGGAGCGGATACGCAGTATTTT.

This chain uses TRBV7-3 with TRBJ1-2; no clear D. This CDR3 has 13 residues. Trimming shortened V by 1 base and J by 7 bases, and 10 bases separated the two germline ends. The germline gives CDR1 SGHTA, CDR2 FQGTGA. Written as DNA, the CDR3 is TGTGCCAGCAGCTTAATGCCGGGCCGTGGCTACACCTTC. Amino acid sequence: CASSLMPGRGYTF. Looking up the rest from reference TRBV7-3 and TRBJ1-2 gives the full variable domain: GAGVSQTPSNKVTEKGKYVELRCDPISGHTALYWYRQSLGQGPEFLIYFQGTGAADDSGLPNDRFFAVRPEGSVSTLKIQRTERGDSAVYLCASSLMPGRGYTFGSGTRLTVV.

V usage is TRBV9 and J usage is TRBJ1-6; 7 nucleotides line up with TRBD1. Germline V lookup: CDR1 SGDLS, CDR2 YYNGEE. The CDR3 contains 14 residues. J was trimmed by 10 bases and V by 4 bases; bases with no gene match: 8. CDR3 protein: CASSRQGSYSPLHF. CDR3 in DNA: TGTGCCAGCAGCCGACAGGGAAGTTACTCACCCCTCCACTTT.

As regards this clonotype: This likely comes from a read error, as the CDR3 has no conserved phenylalanine or tryptophan at its end. The DNA is left out, because the CDR3 cannot be placed on it with certainty; the CDR3 is given as TCRdb lists it. J is TRBJ2-2 and V is TRBV29-1. The CDR3 is 13 residues long, counting both termini. The V gene's germline CDR1 is SQVTM and CDR2 ANQGSEA. The CDR3 region is CSVDRMGHRGAVV.

This chain joins TRBV5-8 and TRBJ2-5, with unresolved D. The CDR3 spans 14 residues. Trimming pared 2 bases from V and 5 bases from J, leaving 13 bases between. The germline V gene encodes CDR1 SGHTS and CDR2 YDEGEE. Here the CDR3 DNA reads TGTGCCAGCAGCTTACGGACCCGGACGGAGACCCAGTACTTC. This encodes CASSLRTRTETQYF.

This clonotype was observed once. No conserved phenylalanine or tryptophan ends this CDR3, so it is likely a read error. The limits of the CDR3 on the DNA are not certain, so only TCRdb's listed CDR3 is given. The rearrangement joins TRBV7-6 to TRBJ1-5. CDR1 and CDR2 from the germline V gene are SGHVS and FNYEAQ. The CDR3 is made up of 12 amino acids, end residues included. This CDR3 is CACGQAHQCGLL.

The chain employs TRBV2 and TRBJ2-7; TRBD2 matches at 11 bases. V shed 6 bases, J shed 4 bases, and the junction held 5 bases outside the gene matches. This CDR3 spans 14 amino acids. Germline V CDR1 and CDR2: SNHLY, FYNNEI. The DNA for the CDR3 is TGTGCCAGCAGGACTAGCGGGATGAAGTACGAGCAGTACTTC. As protein: CASRTSGMKYEQYF.

The chain links TRBV13 to TRBJ1-2, with a weak D call TRBD1 (5 bases). V was cut by 6 bases and J by 3 bases, with 11 bases left in between. CDR3 size: 13 residues. Germline values: CDR1 PRHDT, CDR2 FYEKMQ (reference sequence). In DNA, the CDR3 is TGTGCCAGCAGATTCGGACACTACTATGGCTACACCTTC. Residues: CASRFGHYYGYTF.

The gene calls are TRBV12-3 or TRBV12-4 and TRBJ1-5; no clear D gene. This CDR3 has 13 amino acids. The ends were cut back, 4 bases at V and 5 bases at J, with 9 bases in the middle. This chain's CDR3 is CASSSKGDQPQHF. The CDR3 nucleotides are TGTGCCAGCAGTTCTAAAGGTGATCAGCCCCAGCATTTT.

CDR3 region: CASSLGSRDRVNTIYF. The CDR3 DNA sequence: TGTGCCAGCAGCTTGGGAAGCCGCGACAGGGTCAACACCATATATTTT. The rearrangement links TRBV7-2 to TRBJ1-3, with 7 nucleotides matching TRBD1. V shed 3 bases, J shed 7 bases, and the junction held 12 bases outside the gene matches. CDR1 and CDR2 from the germline V gene are SGHTA and FQGNSA. The CDR3 has 16 residues.

This clonotype was seen repeatedly, ten times or more. The chain recombines TRBV29-1 with TRBJ1-5; TRBD1 agrees at 8 bases. CDR1 is SQVTM and CDR2 is ANQGSEA in the germline V gene. This CDR3 has 14 amino acids. V shed 5 bases, J shed 4 bases, and the junction held 7 bases outside the gene matches. The CDR3: CSVSQQGGNQPQHF. For the CDR3, the DNA is TGCAGCGTTTCACAACAGGGGGGAAATCAGCCCCAGCATTTT.

On this clonotype: This could be a read error, since a much larger clone is one nucleotide away. The chain links TRBV7-9 to TRBJ1-1; no firm D call. V was clipped by 5 bases and J by 3 bases, with 10 bases between them. The CDR3 covers 13 residues. Germline V CDR1 and CDR2: SEHNR, FQNEAQ (reference sequence). CDR3: CASSLKTDTEAFF. In DNA, the CDR3 is TGTGCCAGCAGCCTCAAAACGGACACTGAAGCTTTCTTT. Looking up the rest from reference TRBV7-9 and TRBJ1-1 gives the full variable domain: DTGVSQNPRHKITKRGQNVTFRCDPISEHNRLYWYRQTLGQGPEFLTYFQNEAQLEKSRLLSDRFSAERPKGSFSTLEIQRTEQGDSAMYLCASSLKTDTEAFFGQGTRLTVV.

There are a few counts of this clonotype. This rearrangement joins TRBV19 to TRBJ2-5, with 13 positions matching TRBD2. This CDR3 spans 18 amino acids. From germline, CDR1 is LNHDA and CDR2 SQIVND (reference sequence). J gave up 5 bases and V 1 base, and 10 bases lay outside the gene matches. CDR3 sequence reads: CASSIVWRTSGRSETQYF. The CDR3 nucleotides read TGTGCCAGTAGTATAGTGTGGAGGACTAGCGGGAGATCGGAGACCCAGTACTTC.

V and J are TRBV2 and TRBJ1-6, with D tentatively TRBD1 (5 bases). CDR3 length: 17 residues. The germline gives CDR1 SNHLY, CDR2 FYNNEI. V was shortened by 6 bases and J by 2 bases, with 17 bases between the two germline ends. CDR3 loop: CASSPRGRRAYNSPLHF. The CDR3 DNA follows: TGTGCCAGCAGCCCCCGGGGGAGGCGAGCCTATAATTCACCCCTCCACTTT.

The rearrangement links TRBV5-1 to TRBJ2-7, with D unclear. Per the germline V gene, CDR1 is SGHRS and CDR2 is YFSETQ. The CDR3 has 14 amino acids. V lost 1 base and J 7 bases, leaving 15 bases between the germline ends. Here the CDR3 DNA reads TGCGCCAGCAGCTTGACGATGCCGGCGGAGGAGCAGTACTTC. This encodes CASSLTMPAEEQYF.

This clonotype came up many times. This chain links TRBV10-3 with TRBJ1-6; TRBD1 is a possible D gene (5 bases). V was pared by 6 bases and J by 7 bases, with 10 bases between. The CDR3 covers 13 residues. CDR1 and CDR2 (germline): ENHRY, SYGVKD. CDR3 in amino acids: CAIRGPANSPLHF. DNA of the CDR3: TGTGCCATCAGGGGACCAGCGAATTCACCCCTCCACTTT.